The 23 T cell receptor beta chains in this list originate from one sample, sequenced in a study of cytomegalovirus exposure and HLA in healthy donors. PCR used 60 Vbeta primers and 13 Jbeta primers. The protocol was immunoSEQ multiplex PCR, while the TCRdb copy is restricted to in-frame clones and leaves out a portion. This sample has fewer than 70,000 clones, with 65% to 75% found just once. Material for sequencing was PBMCs. The receptors here all came from a woman aged 55-70 years in good health and CMV-seropositive.

This clone was recorded a few times. The V call is TRBV4-1, the J call TRBJ1-4, with TRBD1 matching over 7 bases. V trimming: 1 base; J trimming: 4 bases; junction bases outside the gene matches: 9. The CDR3 contains 17 residues. CDR1 and CDR2 (germline): MGHRA, YSYEKL. The CDR3 DNA follows: TGCGCCAGCAGCCAAGTAATAGGGGGCAGTAATAATGAAAAACTGTTTTTT. Its protein product is CASSQVIGGSNNEKLFF.

The rearrangement uses TRBV5-1 and TRBJ1-4; 7 bases agree with TRBD1. The CDR3 spans 13 residues. CDR1 and CDR2 from the germline V gene are SGHRS and YFSETQ. The V segment lost 3 bases and the J segment 5 bases; nucleotides outside the gene matches: 1. The CDR3 DNA reads TGCGCCAGCAGCTCAGGGGGGAATGAAAAACTGTTTTTT. This codes for CASSSGGNEKLFF.

This sequence joins TRBV5-6 and TRBJ1-5; 11 bases fit TRBD1. V lost 0 bases and J lost 6; bases outside the gene matches: 8. CDR1 and CDR2 (germline): SGHDT, YYEEEE. The CDR3 spans 17 residues. The CDR3 loop is CASSLARTGGSGQPQHF. The CDR3 bases are TGTGCCAGCAGCTTGGCCCGGACAGGGGGCTCTGGTCAGCCCCAGCATTTT.

The chain employs TRBV5-1 and TRBJ2-1, with D perhaps matching TRBD2 (5 bases). V lost 4 bases and J lost 5, with 13 bases in between. The germline V gene has CDR1 SGHRS and CDR2 YFSETQ. This CDR3 spans 14 amino acids. The CDR3 region has the DNA TGCGCCAGCAGCCAAGAGACGGGAAACAATGAGCAGTTCTTC. Translating it yields CASSQETGNNEQFF.

The rearrangement joins TRBV5-8 to TRBJ2-1, with TRBD2 matching over 11 bases. Per germline, CDR1 SGHTS and CDR2 YDEGEE. The CDR3 extends over 15 amino acids. With V trimmed by 4 bases and J by 7 bases, 7 bases remained unmatched. DNA of the CDR3: TGTGCCAGCAGCCCGACTAGCGGGATCGTAAATGAGCAGTTCTTC. Translated, it gives CASSPTSGIVNEQFF.

About this clone itself: Other nucleotide sequences in the sample specify the same CDR3. The chain employs TRBV5-4 and TRBJ2-5, with 12 nucleotides matching TRBD2. V shed 0 bases, J shed 2 bases, and the junction held 2 bases outside the gene matches. Germline V gene data show CDR1 as SGHNT and CDR2 as YYREEE (reference sequence). The CDR3 runs to 16 residues. CDR3 nucleotides: TGTGCCAGCAGCTTGGCCCTAGCGGGGGGGCAAGAGACCCAGTACTTC. Its translation is CASSLALAGGQETQYF.

The V and J genes are TRBV19 and TRBJ1-2; 8 bases line up with TRBD1. CDR1 and CDR2 (germline): LNHDA, SQIVND (reference sequence). The V gene end was trimmed by 5 bases and the J gene end by 5 bases; junction bases not matched to a gene: 10. The CDR3 contains 15 residues. The CDR3 bases are TGTGCCAGTAGTCAGATCCGGGACAGGCATTATGGCTACACCTTC. Amino acid sequence: CASSQIRDRHYGYTF. The full variable domain, its missing parts supplied by reference TRBV19 and TRBJ1-2, is DGGITQSPKYLFRKEGQNVTLSCEQNLNHDAMYWYRQDPGQGLRLIYYSQIVNDFQKGDIAEGYSVSREKKESFPLTVTSAQKNPTAFYLCASSQIRDRHYGYTFGSGTRLTVV.

The chain uses TRBV11-2 and TRBJ1-2; 7 bases agree with TRBD1. CDR1 and CDR2 from the germline V gene are SGHAT and FQNNGV. V gave up 1 base and J gave up 4 bases; unmatched junction bases: 3. The CDR3 has 14 amino acids. The CDR3 is CASSLGSGGYGYTF. The CDR3 nucleotides read TGTGCCAGCAGCTTAGGATCAGGGGGCTATGGCTACACCTTC.

The chain is built from TRBV7-6 and TRBJ2-1; D may be TRBD2 (7 bases). The length of the CDR3 is 15 residues. The V end was cut by 5 bases, the J end by 4 bases, with 15 bases between. Germline V gene lookup returns CDR1 SGHVS and CDR2 FNYEAQ. The CDR3 spells CASSLRGAAYNEQFF. In nucleotides, the CDR3 is TGTGCCAGCAGCCTCCGGGGGGCGGCTTACAATGAGCAGTTCTTC.

This clone was counted a few times. CDR3 sequence: CASSDLAGGPGWRETQYF. In DNA, the CDR3 is TGTGCCAGCAGTGATCTAGCGGGAGGGCCAGGGTGGAGGGAGACCCAGTACTTC. The rearrangement links TRBV2 to TRBJ2-5, with 12 nucleotides matching TRBD2. J gave up 5 bases and V 3 bases, and 13 bases lay outside the gene matches. This CDR3 contains 18 residues. The germline V gene encodes CDR1 SNHLY and CDR2 FYNNEI.

V gene TRBV6-1 combines with J gene TRBJ1-2; D call uncertain. CDR1 and CDR2 from the germline V gene are MNHNS and SASEGT. V lost 9 bases and J 7 bases, leaving 18 bases between the germline ends. This CDR3 has 13 residues. The CDR3 sequence is CASRSRAFLGYTF. CDR3 DNA sequence: TGTGCCAGTAGGAGCAGAGCCTTTCTTGGCTACACCTTC.

The rearrangement uses TRBV5-4 and TRBJ1-2; D not certain. The V end was cut by 0 bases, the J end by 2 bases, with 11 bases between. The germline gives CDR1 SGHNT, CDR2 YYREEE (reference sequence). The CDR3 covers 15 residues. Written as DNA, the CDR3 is TGTGCCAGCAGCTTGGGGGCAGGAATAAACTATGGCTACACCTTC. Translating it yields CASSLGAGINYGYTF.

The V call is TRBV6-1, the J call TRBJ1-5, with D possibly matching TRBD1 (6 bases). This CDR3 comprises 15 residues. Germline CDR1 and CDR2: MNHNS and SASEGT. The V end was cut by 3 bases, the J end by 6 bases, with 15 bases between. The CDR3 is CASSDLQGVGQPQHF. The CDR3, as DNA: TGTGCCAGCAGTGATTTACAGGGTGTCGGTCAGCCCCAGCATTTT.

The chain carries TRBV28 and TRBJ2-7, with TRBD1 identical over 8 bases. Germline V CDR1 and CDR2: MDHEN, SYDVKM. After removal of 6 bases from V and 7 bases from J, the junction contained 8 bases not matched to a gene. CDR3 size: 13 residues. CDR3 loop: CASSRQGAKEQYF. The CDR3, as DNA: TGTGCCAGCAGCCGCCAGGGGGCGAAGGAGCAGTACTTC. The variable domain in full, completed from reference TRBV28 and TRBJ2-7, reads DVKVTQSSRYLVKRTGEKVFLECVQDMDHENMFWYRQDPGLGLRLIYFSYDVKMKEKGDIPEGYSVSREKKERFSLILESASTNQTSMYLCASSRQGAKEQYFGPGTRLTVT.

This chain links TRBV7-3 with TRBJ2-1; D ambiguous. V was shortened by 4 bases and J by 5 bases, with 6 bases between the two germline ends. Germline V CDR1 and CDR2: SGHTA, FQGTGA. This CDR3 region has 12 residues. Written as DNA, the CDR3 is TGTGCCAGCAGCTCTCCTAACAATGAGCAGTTCTTC. Its protein product is CASSSPNNEQFF.

V usage is TRBV15 and J usage is TRBJ1-1; the D is unclear. The V end was cut by 3 bases, the J end by 5 bases, with 7 bases between. Germline V gene lookup returns CDR1 LNHNV and CDR2 YYDKDF (reference sequence). The CDR3 consists of 12 residues. The CDR3 loop reads CATSSRETEAFF. The CDR3 DNA follows: TGTGCCACCAGCAGCCGGGAGACTGAAGCTTTCTTT.

The chain carries TRBV6-5 and TRBJ1-2; 10 bases are shared with TRBD1. The trim removed 7 bases at V and 2 bases at J, leaving 4 bases unmatched. Germline V gives CDR1 MNHEY, CDR2 SVGAGI. This CDR3 has 14 residues. CDR3 bases: TGTGCCAGCACTCGACAGGGGGCAAACTATGGCTACACCTTC. Its translation is CASTRQGANYGYTF.

The J gene is TRBJ1-1, the V gene TRBV25-1, with D possibly being TRBD1 (6 bases). Germline V CDR1 and CDR2: MGHDK, SYGVNS. CDR3 length: 14 amino acids. V shed 6 bases and J shed 0 bases, with 11 bases lying between them. The CDR3 nucleotides read TGTGCCAGCAGGGAGACAGGAATGAACACTGAAGCTTTCTTT. Translation: CASRETGMNTEAFF.

This clone came up a few times. The chain couples TRBV18 to TRBJ1-1, with D perhaps TRBD1 (5 bases). The CDR3 contains 16 residues. Germline V gives CDR1 KGHSH, CDR2 LQKENI. V dropped 5 bases and J dropped 0 bases, with 16 bases sitting between them. The CDR3 coding sequence is TGTGCCAGCTCATCCCGGGGACTCCACATGAACACTGAAGCTTTCTTT. Translated, it gives CASSSRGLHMNTEAFF.

CDR3 region: CASSSRDYDYNEQFF. DNA for the CDR3: TGTGCCAGCAGCTCCCGGGACTATGACTACAATGAGCAGTTCTTC. The genes are TRBV5-6 and TRBJ2-1; 7 bases are a match to TRBD2. With V trimmed by 3 bases and J by 3 bases, 6 bases remained unmatched. Germline V lookup: CDR1 SGHDT, CDR2 YYEEEE. This CDR3 has 15 residues.

The chain employs TRBV5-8 and TRBJ2-7, with D uncertain. Trimming cost V 6 bases and J 5 bases, with 12 bases left between them. The CDR3 extends over 12 amino acids. Germline CDR1 is SGHTS and CDR2 is YDEGEE. The CDR3 nucleotides are TGTGCCAGCATCGACCAGGTCCACGAGCAGTACTTC. Its translation: CASIDQVHEQYF.

V and J are TRBV12-5 and TRBJ1-1; D might be TRBD1 (6 bases). The germline gives CDR1 LGHNT, CDR2 FRNRAP. The CDR3 contains 14 residues. Trimming left V 6 bases short and J 1 base short, with 12 bases between. The chain's CDR3 is CASGSGVGNTEAFF. In DNA, the CDR3 is TGTGCTAGTGGCTCAGGGGTCGGGAACACTGAAGCTTTCTTT. Full variable domain (outside the CDR3, taken from reference TRBV12-5 and TRBJ1-1): DARVTQTPRHKVTEMGQEVTMRCQPILGHNTVFWYRQTMMQGLELLAYFRNRAPLDDSGMPKDRFSAEMPDATLATLKIQPSEPRDSAVYFCASGSGVGNTEAFFGQGTRLTVV.

This chain joins TRBV29-1 and TRBJ1-2; D might be TRBD1 (6 bases). Trimming pared 5 bases from V and 0 bases from J, leaving 10 bases between. The CDR3 is 13 residues long. From germline, CDR1 is SQVTM and CDR2 ANQGSEA. CDR3 residues: CSVNTGSNYGYTF. CDR3 DNA: TGCAGCGTTAATACAGGGTCTAACTATGGCTACACCTTC.